This passage covers 22 T cell receptor beta chains from one sample sequenced in a study of T cell repertoires in cytomegalovirus infection. Using its own MiXCR run on the reads, TCRdb lists one record per CDR3 protein. The data contain around 900,000 distinct CDR3 sequences, around 30% of them singletons. These receptors' targets are unknown. The sample was cultured CD8+ T cells from PBMCs, taken from culture after CMV antigen stimulation. These receptors were collected from a human donor in good health (CMV status not recorded). Some clones in this sample may be carry-over from other donors' samples.

This chain uses TRBV7-4 with TRBJ2-2; D is uncertain. The germline V gene has CDR1 SGHVT and CDR2 SQSDAQ. CDR3 length: 12 amino acids. This chain's CDR3 is CGTDRNTGELFF. CDR3 bases: TGTGGCACTGACCGGAACACCGGGGAGCTGTTTTTT.

This clonotype was seen just once. The J gene is TRBJ2-5, the V gene TRBV15; TRBD1 might be the D (6 bases). Germline V gene data show CDR1 as LNHNV and CDR2 as YYDKDF (reference sequence). The CDR3 sequence is 16 residues long. The ends were cut back, 0 bases at V and 5 bases at J, with 16 bases in the middle. The CDR3, as DNA: TGTGCCACCAGCAGAGATCGCCAGGGGCCATTGGAGACCCAGTACTTC. Encoded protein: CATSRDRQGPLETQYF.

The chain couples TRBV6-2 or TRBV6-3 to TRBJ2-1, with 9 bases aligning to TRBD2. There are 20 residues in the CDR3. V dropped 6 bases and J dropped 0; count of bases not matched to a gene: 18. The germline gives CDR1 MNHEY, CDR2 SVGEGT. The chain's CDR3 is CASSRYPPGGGAFSYNEQFF. Here the CDR3 DNA reads TGTGCCAGCAGCCGATACCCCCCGGGCGGGGGGGCCTTCTCCTACAATGAGCAGTTCTTC.

The rearrangement links TRBV20-1 to TRBJ1-3; D remains ambiguous. The CDR3 contains 14 residues. The V and J ends lost 0 bases and 1 base respectively, with 7 bases between them. The germline V gene encodes CDR1 DFQATT and CDR2 SNEGSKA (reference sequence). The CDR3 protein is CSARDLTSGNTIYF. The CDR3 DNA sequence: TGCAGTGCTAGAGATCTTACTTCTGGAAACACCATATATTTT.

This clonotype was counted between two and nine times. V and J are TRBV4-2 and TRBJ2-5; 13 bases agree with TRBD2. The CDR3 is made up of 18 amino acids. Germline CDR1 is LGHNA and CDR2 is YNFKEQ. V gave up 1 base and J gave up 2 bases; unmatched junction bases: 7. The CDR3 nucleotides read TGTGCCAGCAGCCAAGGGACTAGCGGGGGCCGAGGACAAGAGACCCAGTACTTC. It is translated as CASSQGTSGGRGQETQYF.

CDR3 protein: CASSLYAGGRTPGELFF. The CDR3 DNA follows: TGTGCCAGCAGTTTATACGCAGGGGGGCGTACCCCCGGGGAGCTGTTTTTT. The rearrangement links TRBV28 to TRBJ2-2, with TRBD1 as a possible D gene (7 bases). V lost 1 base, J lost 6 bases, and 18 bases lay in between. CDR1 is MDHEN, CDR2 SYDVKM, per germline. The CDR3 consists of 17 residues.

This clonotype was seen more than once but under ten times. The chain recombines TRBV6-1 with TRBJ2-5; 10 bases line up with TRBD2. V was clipped by 7 bases and J by 5 bases; unmatched bases: 7. From germline, CDR1 is MNHNS and CDR2 SASEGT. The CDR3 spans 14 residues. The CDR3 nucleotides are TGTGCCAGCAAGAGCGGGGGGGCCTGGGAGACCCAGTACTTC. Its translation is CASKSGGAWETQYF.

The V call is TRBV7-3, the J call TRBJ2-1, with D hard to call. Germline V gives CDR1 SGHTA, CDR2 FQGTGA. The CDR3 length is 15 residues. Deletions cut 5 bases from V and 0 bases from J, with 11 bases between. CDR3 nucleotides: TGTGCCAGCAGCCCGTATTCTTCCTCCTACAATGAGCAGTTCTTC. It specifies CASSPYSSSYNEQFF.

This clonotype has just a few counts. V gene TRBV4-1 combines with J gene TRBJ1-2, with TRBD1 identical over 7 bases. CDR1 is MGHRA, CDR2 YSYEKL, per germline. The J segment lost 2 bases and the V segment lost 4 bases, leaving 7 bases of the junction unmatched. The CDR3 is 15 amino acids. DNA for the CDR3: TGCGCCAGCAGCCTGTTAGGACAGGAAAACTATGGCTACACCTTC. Its translation: CASSLLGQENYGYTF.

There are a few counts of this clonotype. The chain recombines TRBV4-2 with TRBJ1-5; tentatively, D is TRBD1 (5 bases). CDR1 is LGHNA and CDR2 is YNFKEQ in the germline V gene. The CDR3 spans 16 residues. V was cut by 0 bases and J by 5 bases, with 14 bases left in between. Here the CDR3 DNA reads TGTGCCAGCAGCCAAGATCAACGGGGCAGGTATCAGCCCCAGCATTTT. Translating it yields CASSQDQRGRYQPQHF.

This clonotype was seen a handful of times. This chain uses TRBV27 with TRBJ1-5, with 7 positions matching TRBD1. Germline CDR1 is MNHEY and CDR2 is SMNVEV (reference sequence). V was clipped by 8 bases and J by 0 bases; unmatched bases: 4. The length of the CDR3 is 14 residues. CDR3 protein: CASDRAYSNQPQHF. CDR3 nucleotide sequence: TGTGCCAGCGACAGGGCCTATAGCAATCAGCCCCAGCATTTT.

This clonotype showed up just a few times. The genes are TRBV7-8 and TRBJ1-2; TRBD1 is a possible D gene (5 bases). Per the germline V gene, CDR1 is SGHVS and CDR2 is FQNEAQ. Trimming took 8 bases from V and 6 from J, leaving 19 bases between them. The length of the CDR3 is 14 residues. CDR3 protein: CASGAGRTSHGYTF. CDR3 nucleotide sequence: TGTGCCAGCGGGGCGGGCAGGACCTCCCATGGCTACACCTTC.

The chain couples TRBV25-1 to TRBJ1-2, with 9 bases lining up with TRBD1. The germline V gene encodes CDR1 MGHDK and CDR2 SYGVNS. This CDR3 comprises 17 residues. Trimming cost V 4 bases and J 4 bases; bases outside gene matches: 13. The CDR3 reads CASSGLLGQGTPYGYTF. CDR3 sequence (DNA): TGTGCCAGCAGTGGCCTCTTAGGACAGGGGACGCCCTATGGCTACACCTTC.

V and J are TRBV5-4 and TRBJ2-7; 10 positions match TRBD1. V shed 6 bases and J 2 bases; nucleotides not matched to a gene: 5. The length of the CDR3 is 14 residues. Germline CDR1 is SGHNT and CDR2 is YYREEE (reference sequence). CDR3 in DNA: TGTGCCAGCAAAGGACAGGGGGATCCCTACGAGCAGTACTTC. Translating it yields CASKGQGDPYEQYF. Variable domain in full (rest from reference TRBV5-4 and TRBJ2-7): ETGVTQSPTHLIKTRGQQVTLRCSSQSGHNTVSWYQQALGQGPQFIFQYYREEENGRGNFPPRFSGLQFPNYSSELNVNALELDDSALYLCASKGQGDPYEQYFGPGTRLTVT.

The chain couples TRBV13 to TRBJ1-4; D is uncertain. From germline, CDR1 is PRHDT and CDR2 FYEKMQ (reference sequence). Trimming stripped 5 bases from V and 7 bases from J, with 17 bases between. The CDR3 contains 15 residues. The CDR3: CASSTRTGRSEKLFF. For the CDR3, the DNA is TGTGCCAGCAGCACCCGGACGGGTCGCTCTGAAAAACTGTTTTTT.

This chain links TRBV4-1 with TRBJ2-3, with 9 positions matching TRBD1. This CDR3 is 14 amino acids long. The trim removed 4 bases at V and 5 bases at J, leaving 4 bases unmatched. From germline, CDR1 is MGHRA and CDR2 YSYEKL. For the CDR3, the DNA is TGCGCCAGCAGCCCCCCGACAGGGGGAGATACGCAGTATTTT. It encodes CASSPPTGGDTQYF.

This clonotype was seen many times. The chain uses TRBV10-1 and TRBJ1-1; D unclear. Germline lookup yields CDR1 WNHNN and CDR2 SYGVQD (reference sequence). V was trimmed by 0 bases and J by 1 base, leaving 6 bases between them. The CDR3 contains 14 residues. CDR3 sequence: CASSESRQNTEAFF. The CDR3 DNA reads TGCGCCAGCAGTGAGTCGAGGCAGAACACTGAAGCTTTCTTT.

The genes are TRBV6-2 or TRBV6-3 and TRBJ2-3, with D maybe TRBD1 (6 bases). Germline V gene sequence: CDR1 MNHEY, CDR2 SVGEGT. V lost 6 bases and J lost 2, with 18 bases in between. The CDR3 sequence is 16 residues long. The CDR3 bases are TGTGCCAGCAGGCCTCTGGAACAGGGACCCACAGATACGCAGTATTTT. It is translated as CASRPLEQGPTDTQYF.

V and J are TRBV15 and TRBJ1-3; TRBD1 is a possible D gene (6 bases). V lost 5 bases and J 1 base, leaving 15 bases between the germline ends. CDR1 and CDR2 from the germline V gene are LNHNV and YYDKDF (reference sequence). The CDR3 contains 16 residues. The CDR3 sequence is CATSPLRGASGNTIYF. Here the CDR3 DNA reads TGTGCCACCAGCCCCCTTAGGGGGGCATCTGGAAACACCATATATTTT.

Here the CDR3 reads CASSSGPTGYTF. In DNA form, the CDR3 reads TGTGCCAGCAGCTCGGGACCTACAGGCTACACCTTC. The V call is TRBV27, the J call TRBJ1-2, with D maybe TRBD1 (5 bases). V lost 6 bases and J lost 8, with 13 bases in between. Germline V CDR1 and CDR2: MNHEY, SMNVEV (reference sequence). The CDR3 has 12 residues.

This clonotype showed up many times. The chain has TRBV7-8 and TRBJ2-3; 12 nucleotides align to TRBD2. The V segment lost 5 bases and the J segment 3 bases; nucleotides outside the gene matches: 6. Germline V gives CDR1 SGHVS, CDR2 FQNEAQ. The CDR3 sequence is 16 residues long. The CDR3 DNA reads as TGTGCCAGCAGCCCACTAGCGGGGGGAAGGACAGATACGCAGTATTTT. Translating it yields CASSPLAGGRTDTQYF.

The chain carries TRBV6-2 or TRBV6-3 and TRBJ1-2; D unclear. V was clipped by 0 bases and J by 0 bases, with 5 bases between them. The germline V gene encodes CDR1 MNHEY and CDR2 SVGEGT. This CDR3 region has 14 residues. The CDR3 DNA reads as TGTGCCAGCAGTTACTCGGCGCCTAACTATGGCTACACCTTC. It translates to CASSYSAPNYGYTF.